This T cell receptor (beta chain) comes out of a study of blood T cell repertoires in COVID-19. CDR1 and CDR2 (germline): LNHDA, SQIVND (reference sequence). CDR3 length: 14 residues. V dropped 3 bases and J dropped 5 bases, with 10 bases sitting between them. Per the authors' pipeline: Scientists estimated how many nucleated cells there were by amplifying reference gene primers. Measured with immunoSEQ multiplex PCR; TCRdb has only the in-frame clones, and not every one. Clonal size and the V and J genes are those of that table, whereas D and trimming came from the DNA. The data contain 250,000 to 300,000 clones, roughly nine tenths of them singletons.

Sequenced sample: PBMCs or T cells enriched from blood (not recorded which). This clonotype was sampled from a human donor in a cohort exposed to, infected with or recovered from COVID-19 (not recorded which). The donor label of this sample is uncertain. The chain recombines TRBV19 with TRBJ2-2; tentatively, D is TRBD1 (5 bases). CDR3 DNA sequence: TGTGCCAGTAGTATGATCGCAGGGACCGGGGAGCTGTTTTTT. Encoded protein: CASSMIAGTGELFF.